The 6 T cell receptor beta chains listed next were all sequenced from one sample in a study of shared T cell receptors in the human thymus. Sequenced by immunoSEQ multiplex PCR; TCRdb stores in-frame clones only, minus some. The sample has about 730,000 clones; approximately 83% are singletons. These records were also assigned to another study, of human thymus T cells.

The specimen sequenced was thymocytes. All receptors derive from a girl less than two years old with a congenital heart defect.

The CDR3 DNA sequence: TGCGCCAGCAGCCAAGATTGGGTGCCTGCCCGGGACAGCTATGGCTACACCTTC. Protein product: CASSQDWVPARDSYGYTF. The rearrangement joins TRBV4-1 to TRBJ1-2; 7 positions agree with TRBD1. Looked up from germline, CDR1 is MGHRA and CDR2 is YSYEKL. The J segment lost 4 bases and the V segment lost 0 bases, leaving 14 bases of the junction unmatched. CDR3 length equals 18 residues.

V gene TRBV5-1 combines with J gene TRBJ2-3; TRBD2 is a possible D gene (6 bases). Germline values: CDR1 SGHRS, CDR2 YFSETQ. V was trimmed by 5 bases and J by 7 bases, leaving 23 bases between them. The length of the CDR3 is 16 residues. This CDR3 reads CASSFGGDEGGNTQYF. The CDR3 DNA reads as TGCGCCAGCAGTTTCGGAGGAGACGAGGGCGGGAATACGCAGTATTTT.

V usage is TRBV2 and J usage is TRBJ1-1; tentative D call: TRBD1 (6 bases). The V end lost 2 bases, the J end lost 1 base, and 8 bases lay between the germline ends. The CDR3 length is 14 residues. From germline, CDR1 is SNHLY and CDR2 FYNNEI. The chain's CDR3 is CASSELGGNTEAFF. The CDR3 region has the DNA TGTGCCAGCAGTGAATTAGGGGGGAACACTGAAGCTTTCTTT.

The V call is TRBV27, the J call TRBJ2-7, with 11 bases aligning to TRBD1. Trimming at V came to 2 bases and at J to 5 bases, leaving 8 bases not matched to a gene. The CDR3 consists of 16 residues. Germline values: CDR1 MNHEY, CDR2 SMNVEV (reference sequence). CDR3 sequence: CASSLARTGGYDEQYF. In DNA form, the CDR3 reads TGTGCCAGCAGTTTAGCGAGGACAGGGGGCTACGACGAGCAGTACTTC.

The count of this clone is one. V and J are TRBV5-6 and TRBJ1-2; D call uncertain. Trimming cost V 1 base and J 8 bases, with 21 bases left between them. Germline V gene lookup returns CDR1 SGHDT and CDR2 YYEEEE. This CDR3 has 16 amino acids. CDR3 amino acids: CASSLLPISGLGGYTF. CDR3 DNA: TGTGCCAGCAGCTTGCTGCCAATATCAGGTTTGGGCGGCTACACCTTC. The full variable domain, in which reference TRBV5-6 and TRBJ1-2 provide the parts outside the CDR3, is DAGVTQSPTHLIKTRGQQVTLRCSPKSGHDTVSWYQQALGQGPQFIFQYYEEEERQRGNFPDRFSGHQFPNYSSELNVNALLLGDSALYLCASSLLPISGLGGYTFGSGTRLTVV.

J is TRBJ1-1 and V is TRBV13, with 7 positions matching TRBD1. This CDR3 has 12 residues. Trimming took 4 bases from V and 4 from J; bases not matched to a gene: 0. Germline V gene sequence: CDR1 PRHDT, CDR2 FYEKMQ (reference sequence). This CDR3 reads CASSYRGTEAFF. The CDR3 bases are TGTGCCAGCAGCTACAGGGGCACTGAAGCTTTCTTT. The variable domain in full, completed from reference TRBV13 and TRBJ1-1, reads AAGVIQSPRHLIKEKRETATLKCYPIPRHDTVYWYQQGPGQDPQFLISFYEKMQSDKGSIPDRFSAQQFSDYHSELNMSSLELGDSALYFCASSYRGTEAFFGQGTRLTVV.